One TCR beta chain is described in this entry. These data are taken from a study of OX40 agonist ivuxolimab in advanced cancers. TCRdb's table, derived via immunoSEQ multiplex PCR, lists solely in-frame clones and lacks some. The sample lists more than 100,000 clones, 90% occurring once. The V end was cut by 5 bases, the J end by 2 bases, with 13 bases between. The CDR3 covers 14 residues. CDR1 and CDR2 from the germline V gene are SGHRS and YFSETQ. This specimen was CD4+ or CD8+ T cells sorted from blood, taken in a trial of the OX40 agonist ivuxolimab. The chain employs TRBV5-1 and TRBJ1-1, with D hard to call. The sequence was collected from an adult with an advanced solid tumor such as melanoma, head and neck, liver or kidney cancer. CDR3 nucleotides: TGCGCCAGCAGTTCGTCGGGCTTTAACACTGAAGCTTTCTTT. It translates to CASSSSGFNTEAFF.